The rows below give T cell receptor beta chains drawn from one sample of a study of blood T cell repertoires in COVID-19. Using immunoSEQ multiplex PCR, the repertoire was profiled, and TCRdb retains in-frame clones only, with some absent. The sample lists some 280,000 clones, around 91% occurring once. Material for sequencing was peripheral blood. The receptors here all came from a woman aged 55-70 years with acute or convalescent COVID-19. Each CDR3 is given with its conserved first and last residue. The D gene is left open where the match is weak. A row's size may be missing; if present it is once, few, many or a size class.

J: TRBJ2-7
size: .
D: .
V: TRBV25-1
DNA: TGTGCCAGCAGTGGGCCGGAGCGGGGCGGACAGAGCTCCTACGAGCAGTACTTC
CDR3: CASSGPERGGQSSYEQYF

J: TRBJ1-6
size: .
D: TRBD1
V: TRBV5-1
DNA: TGCGCCAGCAGCCTGGACCGACAGGGGTTGGCACCCCTCCACTTT
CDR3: CASSLDRQGLAPLHF

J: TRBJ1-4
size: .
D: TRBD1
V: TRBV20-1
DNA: TGCAGTGCTAGTGTGCCAGGGGGACCTAATGAAAAACTGTTTTTT
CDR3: CSASVPGGPNEKLFF

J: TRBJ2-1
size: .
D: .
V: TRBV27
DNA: TGTGCCAGCAGTTTAGGCAGTCGAGGCTCATACAATGAGCAGTTCTTC
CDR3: CASSLGSRGSYNEQFF

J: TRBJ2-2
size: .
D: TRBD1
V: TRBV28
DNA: TGTGCCAGCAGTTTTGGGACAGGGAGGAACACCGGGGAGCTGTTTTTT
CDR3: CASSFGTGRNTGELFF

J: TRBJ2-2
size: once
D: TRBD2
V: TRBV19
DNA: TGTGCCAGTAGGGGAGGGACCTCGAACACCGGGGAGCTGTTTTTT
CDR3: CASRGGTSNTGELFF

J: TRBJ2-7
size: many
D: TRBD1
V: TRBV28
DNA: TGTGCCAGCAGTCGACAGGGGGCGCGGTACGAGCAGTACTTC
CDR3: CASSRQGARYEQYF

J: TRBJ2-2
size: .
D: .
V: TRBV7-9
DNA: TGTGCCAGCAGCTGGGGACTGGGGGCCGGGGAGCTGTTTTTT
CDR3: CASSWGLGAGELFF

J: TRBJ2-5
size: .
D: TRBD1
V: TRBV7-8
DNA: TGTGCCAGCAGCTTCCGGACAGGGAGTCAAGAGACCCAGTACTTC
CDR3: CASSFRTGSQETQYF

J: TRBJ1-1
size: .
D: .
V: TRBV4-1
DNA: TGCGCCAGCAGCCAAGCAGGGGAGACTGAAGCTTTCTTT
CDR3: CASSQAGETEAFF

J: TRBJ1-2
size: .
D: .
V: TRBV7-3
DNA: TGTGCCAGCAGCTTAGAAGGACTGCCGACCCCTAACTATGGCTACACCTTC
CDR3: CASSLEGLPTPNYGYTF